The source of this TCR beta chain is a study of shared clonotypes between healthy human individuals. Profiling relied on immunoSEQ multiplex PCR, and the TCRdb table lists in-frame clones only, not all of them. Of about 1.4 million clones listed, around 97% are singletons. Germline V gives CDR1 SGHAT, CDR2 FQNNGV. The CDR3 totals 14 residues. V was trimmed by 2 bases and J by 5 bases, leaving 9 bases between them. Sequenced: naive CD4+ T cells sorted from blood. The sample's subset: CD45RA+ positively selected. The rearrangement links TRBV11-2 to TRBJ2-2, with no clear D. The sequence derives from a man younger than 40 in good health. The CDR3 is CASSLRQPTGELFF. The CDR3 DNA reads TGTGCCAGCAGCTTACGGCAGCCGACCGGGGAGCTGTTTTTT.